The present T cell receptor beta chain was sequenced within a study of PD-L1 blockade in urothelial cancer. Study-level information: Patients started atezolizumab in the mid-2010s, 1,200 mg intravenously every 3 weeks. Males with bladder-origin urothelial cancer made up about 85% of the roughly 29 patients.

The V and J ends lost 2 bases and 3 bases, in that order; junction bases with no gene match: 6. The CDR3 runs to 15 residues. The germline V gene encodes CDR1 SGHRS and CDR2 YFSETQ. Time point: peripheral blood 6 weeks after treatment start. Using immunoSEQ multiplex PCR, the repertoire was profiled, and TCRdb retains in-frame clones only, with some absent. Here the sample spans more than 60,000 clones, roughly 86% being singletons. The material was PBMCs, obtained around atezolizumab (anti-PD-L1) treatment. The receptor comes from a man between 60 and 70 years old with urothelial cancer. J is TRBJ2-7 and V is TRBV5-1; 9 bases are a match to TRBD1. CDR3 in amino acids: CASSLTGTGYYEQYF. CDR3 nucleotides: TGCGCCAGCAGCTTAACCGGGACAGGGTACTACGAGCAGTACTTC. Filled out from reference TRBV5-1 and TRBJ2-7, the complete variable domain reads KAGVTQTPRYLIKTRGQQVTLSCSPISGHRSVSWYQQTPGQGLQFLFEYFSETQRNKGNFPGRFSGRQFSNSRSEMNVSTLELGDSALYLCASSLTGTGYYEQYFGPGTRLTVT.